This is a list of T cell receptor beta chains from one sample in a study of tumor-infiltrating lymphocytes in primary liver carcinoma. TCRdb independently ran MiXCR on the multiplex PCR reads; one entry per CDR3 protein. The repertoire holds some 180,000 distinct CDR3 sequences, with over 45% as singletons. Material: peripheral blood. The receptors stem from a man aged 40-49 years with primary liver carcinoma and hepatitis B virus infection. Both conserved end residues are part of each CDR3. The D gene is left open where the match is weak. Expanded clones get a size class; other rows say once, few or many, or leave the size out.

- - TRBJ1-1 TRBV29-1 TGCAGCGCTTCCCCGGGTTGGGCAATGAACACTGAAGCTTTCTTT CSASPGWAMNTEAFF
- - TRBJ2-7 TRBV14 TGTGCCAGCAGCCACGTGTCCGAGCAGTACTTC CASSHVSEQYF
- once TRBJ2-2 TRBV7-9 TGTGTCAGCAGCTTAGAAGTGAACACCGGGTGGCTGTTTTTT CVSSLEVNTGWLFF
- - TRBJ2-7 TRBV10-3 TGTGCCATGCGAATACAGGCTAGCTCCTACGAGCAGTACTTC CAMRIQASSYEQYF
- once TRBJ2-7 TRBV14 TGTGCCAGCAGCCGAGAGGGGGGGCATTACGGGCAGTATTTC CASSREGGHYGQYF
TRBD1 - TRBJ1-2 TRBV4-1 TGCGCCAGCAGCCAATCCGACATACAGGGGTTTGGCTACACCTTC CASSQSDIQGFGYTF
- - TRBJ2-1 TRBV6-5 TGTGCCAGCAGAGGGTCAAACAATGAGCAGTTCTTC CASRGSNNEQFF
- - TRBJ2-5 TRBV2 TGTGCCAGCCGAAGGACAGAGATTCAAGAGACCCAGTACTTC CASRRTEIQETQYF
- - TRBJ2-3 TRBV11-2 TGTGCCAGCAGCCACGGCCGGAGGGGGACAGATACGCAGTGTTTT CASSHGRRGTDTQCF
- - TRBJ2-7 TRBV2 TGTGCCAGCAGGACCGGGACCACCGAGGGCGAGCAGTACTTC CASRTGTTEGEQYF
TRBD2 - TRBJ2-1 TRBV7-9 TGTGCCAGCAGCCAAGGACTAGCGGACTTTGTACCCGGGCAGTTCTTC CASSQGLADFVPGQFF
- few TRBJ2-1 TRBV4-1 TGCGCCAGCAGCCAACGGGGCAATGAGCAGTTCTTC CASSQRGNEQFF
TRBD2 - TRBJ2-7 TRBV6-6 TGTGCCAGTAGTCACGGCGGGAGGAGGACCTACGAGCAGTACTTC CASSHGGRRTYEQYF
- few TRBJ1-2 TRBV29-1 TGCAGCGTTCCCGGGGGTCCCCCTTATGGCTACACCTTC CSVPGGPPYGYTF
- - TRBJ1-2 TRBV5-4 TGTGCCAGCAGCTCCACCTCACGGTGGGATGGCTACACCTTC CASSSTSRWDGYTF
- few TRBJ1-5 TRBV28 TGTGCCAGCAGTTTATGGGCGGGGGCGAAGAATCAGCCCCAGCATTTT CASSLWAGAKNQPQHF
- many TRBJ1-4 TRBV4-1 TGCGCCAGCAGCCAAGTCCCCGGGGAAACTAATGAAAAACTGTTTTTT CASSQVPGETNEKLFF
- once TRBJ2-7 TRBV4-1 TGCGCCAGAAGCCGCACAGGGTATTACGAGCAGTACTTC CARSRTGYYEQYF
- few TRBJ2-3 TRBV7-8 TGTGCCAGCAGCCCAAGATTTCAATCTAGCACAGATACGCAGTATTTT CASSPRFQSSTDTQYF
- - TRBJ2-7 TRBV4-1 TGCGCCAGCAGCCAAGGACAGGTCGTGTACGAGCAGTACTTC CASSQGQVVYEQYF
- few TRBJ2-7 TRBV28 TGTGCCAGCAGTTCCCGCGGGTACGAGCAGTACTTC CASSSRGYEQYF
- few TRBJ1-2 TRBV6-6 TGTGCCAGCAGGACCGACCGGGGGCTGGATGGCTACACCTTC CASRTDRGLDGYTF
- few TRBJ1-5 TRBV5-1 TGCGCCAGCAGCCCCTTAGGGGGAAGCAATCAGCCCCAGCATTTT CASSPLGGSNQPQHF
- - TRBJ2-3 TRBV30 TGTGCCTGGAGTATAGCGGACCCGAGCAAAGATACGCAGTATTTT CAWSIADPSKDTQYF
- - TRBJ1-5 TRBV6-1 TGTGCCAGCATGAAGGGGAGCAATCAGCCCCAGCATTTT CASMKGSNQPQHF
TRBD2 many TRBJ2-1 TRBV11-2 TGTGCCAGCAGCTTAGAAGCGGGACCCTACAATGAGCAGTTCTTC CASSLEAGPYNEQFF
- - TRBJ2-3 TRBV11-2 TGTGCTAGCAGCCTCCCATCACAGACTCCTCGCACAGATACGCAGTATTTT CASSLPSQTPRTDTQYF
- - TRBJ1-4 TRBV12-3/TRBV12-4 TGTGCCAGCACTTTGGCGGCGCTGCCTAATGAAAAACTGTTTTTT CASTLAALPNEKLFF
- - TRBJ2-3 TRBV5-5 TGTGCCAGCAGCTTGGGAGATACGCGGTATTTT CASSLGDTRYF
TRBD2 - TRBJ2-2 TRBV4-1 TGCGCCAGCAGCCAGCCGAGGACTAGCGCCAACACCGGGGAGCTGTTTTTT CASSQPRTSANTGELFF
TRBD2 - TRBJ2-3 TRBV28 TGTGCCAGCAAAGGCGGGAGGACAGATACGCAGTATTTT CASKGGRTDTQYF
- few TRBJ2-1 TRBV29-1 TGCAGCGTTGAATGGGGGTTGAATGAGCAGTTCTTC CSVEWGLNEQFF
TRBD2 many TRBJ2-1 TRBV5-1 TGCGCCAGCGAGAAACTAGCGGGAAGCTCCTACAATGAGCAGTTCTTC CASEKLAGSSYNEQFF
TRBD2 - TRBJ2-1 TRBV11-2 TGTGCCAGTAGACTAGCGGTCTACAATGAGCAGTTCTTC CASRLAVYNEQFF
- - TRBJ2-7 TRBV4-1 TGCGCCAGCAGCCCCCCTGCTCCCTACGAGCAGTACTTC CASSPPAPYEQYF
TRBD1 few TRBJ1-5 TRBV12-3/TRBV12-4 TGTGCCAGCACGACAGGGGGCCGGATGGGGCCCCAGCATTTT CASTTGGRMGPQHF
TRBD2 - TRBJ2-3 TRBV6-1 TGTGCCAGCAGTGTACTAGCGGGAGTTGGTACAGATACGCAGTATTTT CASSVLAGVGTDTQYF
- - TRBJ1-1 TRBV4-2 TGTACCAGCAGCCAAAGTGACAGAGAGGGGAAGACTGAAGCTTTCTTT CTSSQSDREGKTEAFF
TRBD2 few TRBJ2-7 TRBV4-1 TGCGCCAGCAGCCAAGATCGGCCTAGCGGCGGGATCTACGAGCAGTACTTC CASSQDRPSGGIYEQYF
TRBD1 - TRBJ2-7 TRBV11-2 TGTGACAGCAGCTTAGGAGCCGGGACAGGATACGAGCAGTACTTC CDSSLGAGTGYEQYF
- few TRBJ2-1 TRBV6-4 TGTGCCAGCGCCTTGGGGGAGATTAACAATGAGCAGTTCTTC CASALGEINNEQFF
- - TRBJ1-1 TRBV6-5 TGTGCCAGCAGTTATATTCAGGGAAGAAGGAACAGTGAAGCTTTCTTT CASSYIQGRRNSEAFF
- many TRBJ2-1 TRBV29-1 TGTACGGGAGCGGCCTCCTACAATGAGCAGTTCTTC CTGAASYNEQFF
- - TRBJ1-4 TRBV5-1 TGCGCCAGCAGCTGGGGGTCACAGGGAGAAAATGAAAAACTGTTTTTT CASSWGSQGENEKLFF
TRBD1 - TRBJ2-2 TRBV29-1 TGCAGCCTACAGGGGGCGGACACCGGGGAGCTGTTTTTT CSLQGADTGELFF
TRBD2 - TRBJ2-7 TRBV10-2 TGCGCCAGCAGTTACTTACGGGAGGCCGTAAGCTACGAGCAGTACTTC CASSYLREAVSYEQYF
TRBD1 - TRBJ1-2 TRBV12-3/TRBV12-4 TGTGCCACCCCTAAAGGCAGGGGGCGGGGTAACTATGGCTACACCTTC CATPKGRGRGNYGYTF
TRBD2 - TRBJ2-3 TRBV29-1 TGCAGCGTTGAAGAGAGCGGGGACCCCAATCAGCCCCAGTATTTT CSVEESGDPNQPQYF
TRBD2 few TRBJ2-7 TRBV10-3 TGTGCCATCAGTGTGACTAGCGGGAGCTCCTACGAGCAGTACTTC CAISVTSGSSYEQYF
- - TRBJ2-2 TRBV28 TGTGCCAGCAGTTCCATAGGAGGGGGACACAGAATGGCCGGGGAGCTGTTTTTT CASSSIGGGHRMAGELFF
- - TRBJ2-2 TRBV4-1 TGCGCCAGCAGCCGACAGGAGAACACCGGGGAGCTGTTTTTT CASSRQENTGELFF
- few TRBJ2-2 TRBV10-3 TGTGCCATCAGTGCGGCCCAGGGTGAGGGGGACGGCGGGGAGCTGTTTTTT CAISAAQGEGDGGELFF
- few TRBJ2-5 TRBV29-1 TGCGCCCCGAGGGTTAGGGAGACCCAGTACTTC CAPRVRETQYF